This T cell receptor beta chain was observed in a study of blood T cell repertoires in COVID-19. The germline V gene encodes CDR1 SGDLS and CDR2 YYNGEE. The junction had 3 bases not matched to a gene; V was cut back by 0 bases and J by 1 base. The CDR3 has 15 residues. This table comes from immunoSEQ multiplex PCR, and its TCRdb copy is limited to in-frame clones, with some not included. The sample gives 350,000 to 400,000 clones, about 90% of which show up once; 1.7% is in the top ten. This clone was detected a few times. This clonotype was obtained from a woman aged 30 to 39 who had recovered from COVID-19. V and J are TRBV9 and TRBJ1-1, with 7 bases aligning to TRBD1. Sequences were obtained from PBMCs or T cells enriched from blood (not recorded which). The DNA of the CDR3 is TGTGCCAGCAGCGTAGAGGGGGCCAGGAACACTGAAGCTTTCTTT. It encodes CASSVEGARNTEAFF.